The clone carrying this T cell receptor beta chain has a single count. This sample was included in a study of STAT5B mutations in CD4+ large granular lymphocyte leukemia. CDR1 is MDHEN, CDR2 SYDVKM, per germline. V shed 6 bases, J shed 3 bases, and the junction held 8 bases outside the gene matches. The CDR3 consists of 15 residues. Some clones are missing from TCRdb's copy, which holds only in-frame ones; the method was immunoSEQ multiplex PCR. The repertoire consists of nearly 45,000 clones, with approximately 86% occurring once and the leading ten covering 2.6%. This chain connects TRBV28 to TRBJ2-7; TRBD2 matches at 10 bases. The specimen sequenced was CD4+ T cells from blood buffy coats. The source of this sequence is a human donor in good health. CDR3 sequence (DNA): TGTGCCAGCAGAAGGCTAGCGGGAGCGGACTACGAGCAGTACTTC. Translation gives CASRRLAGADYEQYF.